The present T cell receptor beta chain was sequenced within a study of cytomegalovirus exposure and HLA in healthy donors. On the study more broadly: HLA-typed donors contributed some 87 million unique TCRs, which were held in an early data release.

Overall study results and limits: The study found most TCR sequences rare, yet found some public TCRs in many donors.

Points on this clone: Antigen specificity is unknown.

Germline CDR1 is SNHLY and CDR2 is FYNNEI. The CDR3 contains 18 residues. Trimming took 0 bases from V and 0 from J; bases not matched to a gene: 7. The PCR made use of 60 Vbeta and 13 Jbeta primers. Original data processing: Counted up in a later analysis, unique TCR beta chains came to about 80 million, with around 10 million shared. Libraries were prepared by immunoSEQ multiplex PCR; TCRdb keeps only in-frame clonotypes and omits some of them. V and J calls and clone size come straight from that table; D and trimming were deduced from the DNA. The repertoire holds tens of thousands of clones, with roughly 80% as singletons.

The chain joins TRBV2 to TRBJ2-5, with TRBD1 matching over 10 bases. Sequenced sample: PBMCs. The sequence was obtained from a man aged 35 to 55 in good health and CMV-seronegative. The CDR3 DNA reads as TGTGCCAGCAGTGAAGCGCATAGGACAGGGGGGTACCAAGAGACCCAGTACTTC. Protein product: CASSEAHRTGGYQETQYF.